This T cell receptor beta chain was identified during a study of T-cell memory formation after mild COVID-19. A single record per CDR3 protein comes from TCRdb applying MiXCR to the 5' RACE reads. The data hold about 55,000 distinct CDR3 sequences, with more than 9% observed a single time. CDR1 is LGHDT and CDR2 is YNNKEL in the germline V gene (reference sequence). Trimming cost V 0 bases and J 3 bases, with 5 bases left between them. This CDR3 has 13 amino acids. This clonotype appeared many times. The chain carries TRBV3-1 and TRBJ1-2; D gene unclear. The source is a man between 18 and 29 years old who had mild COVID-19 (a few samples of this study predate the infection). Cell type and time point are not known. Input material: PBMCs or a T cell subset sorted from them (not recorded which). The DNA for the CDR3 is TGTGCCAGCAGCCAAGATACATACTATGGCTACACCTTC. This sequence encodes CASSQDTYYGYTF.